Listed below are T cell receptor beta chains from one sample, sequenced in a study of cytomegalovirus exposure and HLA in healthy donors. Sequencing was performed with immunoSEQ multiplex PCR; in TCRdb, only in-frame clones are kept and a portion is missing. The table includes about 120,000 clones, 75% to 85% detected once. Sequenced input: PBMCs. These receptors were obtained from a middle-aged man in good health and CMV-seronegative. CDR3s include the opening cysteine and the closing phenylalanine or tryptophan. A D gene is named only where the DNA matches it firmly. The size field is filled for only some rows; it gives once, few, many or a size class.

V gene: TRBV19; CDR3 length: 14; D gene: TRBD2; J gene: TRBJ2-1; clone size: NA; CDR3 DNA: TGTGCCAGTAGTATGGGGACTAGCGGGAATGAGCAGTTCTTC; CDR3 protein: CASSMGTSGNEQFF
V gene: TRBV5-8; CDR3 length: 16; D gene: NA; J gene: TRBJ2-5; clone size: NA; CDR3 DNA: TGTGCCAGCAGCAAGGGCGGACAGTCCCTCCAAGAGACCCAGTACTTC; CDR3 protein: CASSKGGQSLQETQYF
V gene: TRBV9; CDR3 length: 20; D gene: TRBD2; J gene: TRBJ2-5; clone size: NA; CDR3 DNA: TGTGCCAGCAGCCCCCCACTAAGACCGGGACTAGCGGGGGTGGGCGAGACCCAGTACTTC; CDR3 protein: CASSPPLRPGLAGVGETQYF
V gene: TRBV18; CDR3 length: 13; D gene: NA; J gene: TRBJ2-7; clone size: NA; CDR3 DNA: TGTGCCAGCTCACCAACTAGCTCCTACGAGCAGTACTTC; CDR3 protein: CASSPTSSYEQYF
V gene: TRBV15; CDR3 length: 15; D gene: TRBD1; J gene: TRBJ2-7; clone size: NA; CDR3 DNA: TGTGCCACCAGCAGCCGGGACAGGGGAACCTACGAGCAGTACTTC; CDR3 protein: CATSSRDRGTYEQYF
V gene: TRBV10-3; CDR3 length: 15; D gene: NA; J gene: TRBJ1-4; clone size: NA; CDR3 DNA: TGTGCCAGCCAAAACAGGGAGGGAACTAATGAAAAACTGTTTTTT; CDR3 protein: CASQNREGTNEKLFF
V gene: TRBV30; CDR3 length: 12; D gene: NA; J gene: TRBJ2-7; clone size: NA; CDR3 DNA: TGTGCCTCCTCAGCAGGAGGGTACGAGCAGTACTTC; CDR3 protein: CASSAGGYEQYF
V gene: TRBV28; CDR3 length: 14; D gene: NA; J gene: TRBJ1-5; clone size: NA; CDR3 DNA: TGTGCCAGCAACGCCCCCGGGGAATATCAGCCCCAGCATTTT; CDR3 protein: CASNAPGEYQPQHF
V gene: TRBV18; CDR3 length: 14; D gene: NA; J gene: TRBJ1-1; clone size: NA; CDR3 DNA: TGTGCCAGCTCACTCGACAGCATGAACACTGAAGCTTTCTTT; CDR3 protein: CASSLDSMNTEAFF
V gene: TRBV11-2; CDR3 length: 14; D gene: NA; J gene: TRBJ2-7; clone size: NA; CDR3 DNA: TGTGCCAGCAGCTTAGCCGACTCTACCTACGAGCAGTACTTC; CDR3 protein: CASSLADSTYEQYF
V gene: TRBV30; CDR3 length: 14; D gene: TRBD1; J gene: TRBJ1-1; clone size: NA; CDR3 DNA: TGTGCCTGGGAGAAGACAGGGTTGAACACTGAAGCTTTCTTT; CDR3 protein: CAWEKTGLNTEAFF
V gene: TRBV4-3; CDR3 length: 16; D gene: TRBD1; J gene: TRBJ1-3; clone size: once; CDR3 DNA: TGCGCCAGCAGCCAAGAGAGGACAGGGGTCGGAAACACCATATATTTT; CDR3 protein: CASSQERTGVGNTIYF
V gene: TRBV25-1; CDR3 length: 14; D gene: TRBD1; J gene: TRBJ1-2; clone size: NA; CDR3 DNA: TGTGCCAGCAGTCGGACAGGGGGCAGGTATGGCTACACCTTC; CDR3 protein: CASSRTGGRYGYTF
V gene: TRBV28; CDR3 length: 12; D gene: NA; J gene: TRBJ1-2; clone size: NA; CDR3 DNA: TGTGCCACCGGCAGGGGAGAAGCTGGCTACACCTTC; CDR3 protein: CATGRGEAGYTF
V gene: TRBV29-1; CDR3 length: 12; D gene: TRBD1; J gene: TRBJ2-7; clone size: few; CDR3 DNA: TGCAGCGTGGGGCGACAGGGGGACGAGCAGTACTTC; CDR3 protein: CSVGRQGDEQYF
V gene: TRBV30; CDR3 length: 12; D gene: NA; J gene: TRBJ1-2; clone size: NA; CDR3 DNA: TGTGCCTGGAACACGGGGAGCTATGGCTACACCTTC; CDR3 protein: CAWNTGSYGYTF
V gene: TRBV6-1; CDR3 length: 16; D gene: NA; J gene: TRBJ2-3; clone size: NA; CDR3 DNA: TGTGCCAGCAGTGATGGGCGTAGTCTAGCTGCAGATACGCAGTATTTT; CDR3 protein: CASSDGRSLAADTQYF
V gene: TRBV6-6; CDR3 length: 14; D gene: TRBD1; J gene: TRBJ1-5; clone size: NA; CDR3 DNA: TGTGCCAGCAGTAATCAGGGGGAACATCAGCCCCAGCATTTT; CDR3 protein: CASSNQGEHQPQHF
V gene: TRBV5-1; CDR3 length: 15; D gene: TRBD2; J gene: TRBJ2-1; clone size: NA; CDR3 DNA: TGCGCCAGCAGCTTAATAGCGGGAGGGAACAATGAGCAGTTCTTC; CDR3 protein: CASSLIAGGNNEQFF
V gene: TRBV6-6; CDR3 length: 13; D gene: NA; J gene: TRBJ1-5; clone size: few; CDR3 DNA: TGTGCCAGTCGGGGAGGGACGGATCAGCCCCAGCATTTT; CDR3 protein: CASRGGTDQPQHF
V gene: TRBV9; CDR3 length: 18; D gene: TRBD2; J gene: TRBJ2-1; clone size: once; CDR3 DNA: TGTGCCAGCAGCGCCCGAGCGGGAGGCCTGAGCTCCTACAATGAGCAGTTCTTC; CDR3 protein: CASSARAGGLSSYNEQFF